This T cell receptor (beta chain) was obtained from a study of blood T cell repertoires in COVID-19. Method: immunoSEQ multiplex PCR; TCRdb's copy keeps in-frame clones and lacks some. The table has around 140,000 clones, more than 70% seen once; the top ten hold about 1.5%. CDR1 SGHRS and CDR2 YFSETQ come from the germline V gene. The CDR3 is made up of 15 amino acids. V shed 1 base and J shed 4 bases, with 11 bases lying between them. V is TRBV5-1 and J is TRBJ1-4; TRBD1 is a possible D gene (6 bases). This sequence originates from a man in his 60s with acute or convalescent COVID-19. Material: peripheral blood. In DNA form, the CDR3 reads TGCGCCAGCAGCTTGTTGACAGGAGGTAATGAAAAACTGTTTTTT. It yields the protein CASSLLTGGNEKLFF.